The rows below give T cell receptor beta chains drawn from one sample of a study of graft-versus-host responses after intestinal transplantation. Data came from immunoSEQ multiplex PCR; TCRdb stores just in-frame clones and leaves some out. The sample includes over 75,000 clones, roughly 82% seen only once; the top ten take around 1.4%. The input for sequencing was PBMCs, taken 255 days after intestinal transplant. These TCRs come from a human patient who received an intestinal transplant, so some T cells may come from the graft donor. CDR3s include the opening cysteine and the closing phenylalanine or tryptophan. Each record gives: J gene, clone size, CDR3 length, D gene, V gene, CDR3 DNA, CDR3 protein. D genes are given only for firm matches. Size is stated for part of the rows, as once, few or many counts, or as a class when the clone is expanded.

>TRBJ1-6|-|17|-|TRBV12-5
TGTGCTAGTGCCTCGAGCTGGGGCAGCTCCTATAATTCACCCCTCCACTTT
CASASSWGSSYNSPLHF
>TRBJ2-3|-|14|-|TRBV4-1
TGCGCCAGCAGCCAAGGGGAGTTCACAGATACGCAGTATTTT
CASSQGEFTDTQYF
>TRBJ2-7|-|15|TRBD2|TRBV6-1
TGTGCCAGCAGTGGACTAGCGGGAGGTCCCTACGAGCAGTACTTC
CASSGLAGGPYEQYF
>TRBJ1-2|-|14|TRBD1|TRBV5-6
TGTGCCAGCAGCTTCTCCGGGACAGGACGAGGCTACACCTTC
CASSFSGTGRGYTF
>TRBJ2-3|once|16|TRBD1|TRBV7-8
TGTGCCAGCAGCATTGGGACAGGCCGGAGGACAGATACGCAGTATTTT
CASSIGTGRRTDTQYF
>TRBJ1-1|once|12|TRBD1|TRBV6-5
TGTGCCAGCAGCTCGACAGGGGAGGAAGCTTTCTTT
CASSSTGEEAFF
>TRBJ2-3|-|15|-|TRBV6-1
TGTGCCAGCAGGAATCGGACACAGAGCACAGATACGCAGTATTTT
CASRNRTQSTDTQYF
>TRBJ2-3|-|15|-|TRBV11-2
TGTGCCAGCAGCTTAGCGGGAGCGGTCACAGATACGCAGTATTTT
CASSLAGAVTDTQYF
>TRBJ2-6|-|19|-|TRBV10-2
TGCGCCAGCAGTAGGGGGAAGGGACTTTCTGGCATTGGGGCCAACGTCCTGACTTTC
CASSRGKGLSGIGANVLTF
>TRBJ1-6|-|15|-|TRBV15
TGTGCCACCAGCAGAGAGGGCCAGGGAGGTTCACCCCTCCACTTT
CATSREGQGGSPLHF
>TRBJ2-1|-|18|TRBD2|TRBV19
TGTGCCAGTAGACAAGAGGGACTATGGACTAGTTCCTACAATGAGCAGTTCTTC
CASRQEGLWTSSYNEQFF
>TRBJ2-7|-|14|TRBD2|TRBV5-4
TGTGCCAGCAGCCATTCTAGCGGGGGTTACGAGCAGTACTTC
CASSHSSGGYEQYF
>TRBJ2-6|-|15|-|TRBV27
TGTGCCAGCAGTTTACAGGGCCCTGGGGCCAACGTCCTGACTTTC
CASSLQGPGANVLTF
>TRBJ2-3|-|13|-|TRBV29-1
TGCAGCGTGGGCGGGACTAGCACAGATACGCAGTATTTT
CSVGGTSTDTQYF
>TRBJ2-3|-|14|TRBD2|TRBV2
TGTGCCAGCAGGCGACTAGCGAGCACAGATACGCAGTATTTT
CASRRLASTDTQYF
>TRBJ2-7|-|14|TRBD1|TRBV9
TGTGCCAGCAGCTCCGGACAGGGGAGGGACGAGCAGTACTTC
CASSSGQGRDEQYF
>TRBJ1-2|-|14|TRBD1|TRBV12-5
TGTGCTAGTGCCTGGGACAGTAGCCCCTATGGCTACACCTTC
CASAWDSSPYGYTF
>TRBJ1-2|-|13|-|TRBV7-9
TGTGCCAGCAGCTTAGCGACGATCAGTGGCTACACCTTC
CASSLATISGYTF
>TRBJ2-3|-|14|-|TRBV7-3
TGTGCCAGCAGCTTAGGGACCTTCGCAGATACGCAGTATTTT
CASSLGTFADTQYF
>TRBJ1-2|-|14|TRBD1|TRBV9
TGTGCCAGCAGCGACAGGACAGGCGGCTATGGCTACACCTTC
CASSDRTGGYGYTF
>TRBJ2-3|-|14|TRBD2|TRBV15
TGTGCCACCAGGCCGGGAGGGTGGACAGATACGCAGTATTTT
CATRPGGWTDTQYF
>TRBJ1-1|-|12|-|TRBV5-4
TGTGCCAGCAGCTTTATGGGATCAGAAGCTTTCTTT
CASSFMGSEAFF
>TRBJ2-3|-|13|TRBD1|TRBV2
TGTGCCAGCTCGGGGACAGTCACAGATACGCAGTATTTT
CASSGTVTDTQYF